This T cell receptor (beta chain) emerged from a study of T cell changes during pregnancy in multiple sclerosis. The repertoire was sequenced with immunoSEQ multiplex PCR; TCRdb's copy has only in-frame clones and lacks some. Altogether some 48,000 clones are present, around 95% being singletons, with the ten largest covering 5.5% to 7%. This specimen consisted of CD8+ T cells from peripheral blood mononuclear cells, obtained in the first trimester of pregnancy. The sequence came from a female donor with multiple sclerosis, enrolled in a pregnancy study.

CDR3 protein: CASSLPTGEAFF. CDR3 sequence (DNA): TGTGCCAGCAGCCTGCCGACAGGGGAGGCTTTCTTT. The chain links TRBV7-9 to TRBJ1-1; 8 nucleotides match TRBD1. There are 12 residues in the CDR3. The germline CDR1 and CDR2 sequences are SEHNR and FQNEAQ (reference sequence). Trimming at V came to 5 bases and at J to 11 bases, leaving 7 bases not matched to a gene. Using reference TRBV7-9 and TRBJ1-1 for the parts outside the CDR3, the full variable domain is DTGVSQNPRHKITKRGQNVTFRCDPISEHNRLYWYRQTLGQGPEFLTYFQNEAQLEKSRLLSDRFSAERPKGSFSTLEIQRTEQGDSAMYLCASSLPTGEAFFGQGTRLTVV.